These T cell receptor beta chains were read from a single sample in a study of blood T cell repertoires in COVID-19. The repertoire was sequenced with immunoSEQ multiplex PCR; TCRdb's copy has only in-frame clones and lacks some. The sample shows about 59,000 clones, around 73% of them seen only once. Material for sequencing was peripheral blood. Every receptor here comes from an elderly man with acute or convalescent COVID-19. Each CDR3 is given with its conserved first and last residue. D genes are given only for firm matches. The size of a clone is reported for some rows only, either as once, few or many, or as a class for expanded clones.

- TRBJ1-2 few TRBV5-4 TGTGCCAGCAGCTTCGGTCAGCGGTATGGCTACACCTTC CASSFGQRYGYTF
- TRBJ1-5 few TRBV2 TGTGCCAGCAGAGCCGAGGGCAATCAGCCCCAGCATTTT CASRAEGNQPQHF
- TRBJ1-5 few TRBV2 TGTGCCAGCAGTGAAGGGGGGCCCCAGCCCCAGCATTTT CASSEGGPQPQHF
TRBD1 TRBJ1-1 - TRBV10-3 TGTGCCATCAGTGAGGGACAGGTGAACACTGAAGCTTTCTTT CAISEGQVNTEAFF
TRBD1 TRBJ1-6 - TRBV11-3 TGTGCCAGCAGCTTAGAGGGACAGGCTTATAATTCACCCCTCCACTTT CASSLEGQAYNSPLHF
- TRBJ1-5 - TRBV3-1/TRBV3-2 TGTGCCAGCAGCCAAGGAATTGCAGGCAATCAGCCCCAGCATTTT CASSQGIAGNQPQHF
- TRBJ1-2 - TRBV6-2/TRBV6-3 TGTGCCAGCAGTTCGGGCAGGGTCTATGGCTACACCTTC CASSSGRVYGYTF
TRBD2 TRBJ2-1 - TRBV7-2 TGTGCCAGCACCTCCGGTAGCGGGGGGGCCGACGAGCAGTTCTTC CASTSGSGGADEQFF
TRBD1 TRBJ1-5 - TRBV29-1 TGCAGCGTTGTACAGGGGGCGGGTCAGCCCCAGCATTTT CSVVQGAGQPQHF
TRBD2 TRBJ2-1 - TRBV5-6 TGTGCCAGCAGCTTTCGTGCGACTAGCGGGAGAAATGAGCAGTTCTTC CASSFRATSGRNEQFF
TRBD2 TRBJ2-1 - TRBV18 TGTGCCAGCTCCCCGGGGACTAGGGCCCATGAGCAGTTCTTC CASSPGTRAHEQFF
TRBD1 TRBJ1-3 - TRBV18 TGTGCCAGCTCACCGGGACAGGGGGTCGGAAACACCATATATTTT CASSPGQGVGNTIYF
TRBD1 TRBJ2-7 - TRBV7-9 TGTGCCAGCAGCTTTACAGGGGGGAGCTACGAGCAGTACTTC CASSFTGGSYEQYF
TRBD1 TRBJ1-3 - TRBV10-3 TGTGCCATCAGCCAAGGACAGGGGGGCGGAAACACCATATATTTT CAISQGQGGGNTIYF
- TRBJ1-1 - TRBV6-5 TGTGCCAGCAGTCCGGGGGGCACTGAAGCTTTCTTT CASSPGGTEAFF
- TRBJ2-3 - TRBV27 TGTGCCAGCAAACGGACAAAGTTTGATACGCAGTATTTT CASKRTKFDTQYF
- TRBJ2-3 - TRBV10-1 TGCGCCAGCAGTGAGCGAACCTCATCGGGTAGCACAGATACGCAGTATTTT CASSERTSSGSTDTQYF
TRBD1 TRBJ1-2 - TRBV27 TGTGCCAGCAGTTTGCGAGGGGGCGGGGATGGCTACACCTTC CASSLRGGGDGYTF
- TRBJ2-7 - TRBV11-3 TGTGCCAGCAGACCCTCGACTAGTTCCTACGAGCAGTACTTC CASRPSTSSYEQYF
TRBD2 TRBJ2-5 - TRBV28 TGTGCCAGCAGTTTTAGGGCTAGCGGGTTGCTAGAGGGGGGAGAGACCCAGTACTTC CASSFRASGLLEGGETQYF
- TRBJ1-5 - TRBV12-3/TRBV12-4 TGTGCCAGCAGTCGAGGTCAGCCCCAGCATTTT CASSRGQPQHF
- TRBJ2-2 - TRBV5-1 TGCGCCAGCAGCCTTTTTATGGGGCAGAACACCGGGGAGCTGTTTTTT CASSLFMGQNTGELFF
TRBD1 TRBJ1-3 - TRBV18 TGTGCCAGCTCACCAGTCCGGACAGGGAACTCTGGAAACACCATATATTTT CASSPVRTGNSGNTIYF
TRBD2 TRBJ2-3 - TRBV3-1/TRBV3-2 TGTGCCAGCAGCCAAGATCCAGCGGGAGGGGGGGATACGCAGTATTTT CASSQDPAGGGDTQYF
- TRBJ1-2 - TRBV9 TGTGCCAGCAGCGTCCAGGGCAACCCAAACTATGGCTACACCTTC CASSVQGNPNYGYTF
- TRBJ1-2 few TRBV23-1 TGCGCCAGCAGTCAATCGATCGGGTATGGCTACACCTTC CASSQSIGYGYTF
TRBD1 TRBJ1-3 - TRBV5-1 TGCGCCAGCACCACGGGACAGGGGGACTCTGGAAACACCATATATTTT CASTTGQGDSGNTIYF
TRBD1 TRBJ2-5 - TRBV11-3 TGTGCCAGCAGCTTTCCTGGGACAGGGCAAGAGACCCAGTACTTC CASSFPGTGQETQYF
- TRBJ1-4 - TRBV30 TGTGCCTGGGCCGGGGGATTCGGTGAAAAACTGTTTTTT CAWAGGFGEKLFF
- TRBJ1-2 - TRBV30 TGTGCCTGGAGTGAGACAGGAATTCACTTCTATGGCTACACCTTC CAWSETGIHFYGYTF
- TRBJ1-1 - TRBV5-6 TGTGCCAGCAGCCGAGGGGACTCGGTCCCTGAAGCTTTCTTT CASSRGDSVPEAFF